The sequence of this TCR beta chain was determined in a study of HIV-infected patients and healthy controls. This clonotype qualifies as medium-sized. This CDR3 comprises 16 residues. Trimming shortened V by 3 bases and J by 4 bases, and 19 bases separated the two germline ends. Looked up from germline, CDR1 is WSHSY and CDR2 is SAAADI. Whole blood was used without fractionation, so all unsorted peripheral T cells were included. cDNA was made from 500 ng RNA using alpha and beta constant primers. Separate chain-specific third strand synthesis with multiplexing indices produced the alpha and beta libraries. Each CDR3 protein gets one entry after TCRdb re-called the 5' RACE reads with MiXCR. The sample holds 15,000 to 20,000 distinct CDR3 sequences, more than 7.5% seen once.

The chain recombines TRBV10-2 with TRBJ2-7, with a weak D call TRBD2 (5 bases). Sequenced sample: blood. The origin of this receptor is an adult in good health. CDR3 amino acids: CASSEAPPLTGYEQYF. CDR3 nucleotides: TGCGCCAGCAGTGAAGCACCGCCCCTAACGGGGTACGAGCAGTACTTC.